A single sample is the source of the 7 T cell receptor beta chains below, sequenced in a study of cytomegalovirus exposure and HLA in healthy donors. The PCR had 60 Vbeta and 13 Jbeta primers. TCRdb's table, derived via immunoSEQ multiplex PCR, lists solely in-frame clones and lacks some. The sample includes 35,000 to 50,000 clones, 60% to 75% seen only once; the top ten take approximately 3.5%. Input material: PBMCs. Receptor source: a man between 40 and 49 years old in good health and CMV-seronegative.

The rearrangement joins TRBV4-2 to TRBJ1-4; TRBD1 might be the D (6 bases). Germline V gene sequence: CDR1 LGHNA, CDR2 YNFKEQ. V lost 3 bases and J 0 bases, leaving 11 bases between the germline ends. The CDR3 runs to 16 residues. This chain's CDR3 is CASSQATGATNEKLFF. The CDR3 DNA reads as TGTGCCAGCAGCCAGGCGACAGGTGCAACTAATGAAAAACTGTTTTTT.

The gene calls are TRBV28 and TRBJ1-5; no clear D gene. V was clipped by 6 bases and J by 2 bases, with 14 bases between them. From germline, CDR1 is MDHEN and CDR2 SYDVKM. The CDR3 covers 15 residues. CDR3 protein: CASRKTGFGNQPQHF. The CDR3 DNA reads as TGTGCCAGCAGGAAGACGGGGTTTGGCAATCAGCCCCAGCATTTT.

V usage is TRBV7-3 and J usage is TRBJ2-2, with a possible D match to TRBD2 (7 bases). The CDR3 has 16 residues. The V gene's germline CDR1 is SGHTA and CDR2 FQGTGA. V dropped 5 bases and J dropped 5 bases, with 18 bases sitting between them. CDR3 protein: CASSQRGGAFTGELFF. Written as DNA, the CDR3 is TGTGCCAGCAGCCAAAGGGGGGGCGCTTTTACCGGGGAGCTGTTTTTT.

The CDR3 DNA reads TGTGCCAGCACACAGGGGAGGAACACTGAAGCTTTCTTT. This encodes CASTQGRNTEAFF. The rearrangement links TRBV28 to TRBJ1-1; 7 bases map to TRBD1. Per the germline V gene, CDR1 is MDHEN and CDR2 is SYDVKM. The CDR3 is 13 residues long. V shed 7 bases, J shed 1 base, and the junction held 3 bases outside the gene matches. The full variable domain, its missing parts supplied by reference TRBV28 and TRBJ1-1, is DVKVTQSSRYLVKRTGEKVFLECVQDMDHENMFWYRQDPGLGLRLIYFSYDVKMKEKGDIPEGYSVSREKKERFSLILESASTNQTSMYLCASTQGRNTEAFFGQGTRLTVV.

The chain recombines TRBV6-5 with TRBJ1-2, with D hard to call. Trimming took 5 bases from V and 4 from J, leaving 14 bases between them. Germline V gene sequence: CDR1 MNHEY, CDR2 SVGAGI. The CDR3 spans 14 residues. This chain's CDR3 is CASSLSGAGYGYTF. Written as DNA, the CDR3 is TGTGCCAGCAGTCTCAGTGGAGCTGGCTATGGCTACACCTTC.

A few counts support this clone. The CDR3 spells CASSQPGQPPEQYF. CDR3 in DNA: TGTGCCAGCAGCCAACCGGGACAGCCTCCGGAGCAGTACTTC. The chain combines TRBV7-8 with TRBJ2-7; 7 nucleotides align to TRBD1. CDR1 and CDR2 (germline): SGHVS, FQNEAQ. V gave up 5 bases and J gave up 7 bases; unmatched junction bases: 11. This CDR3 has 14 residues.

The J gene is TRBJ1-1, the V gene TRBV4-1; no clear D gene. Germline lookup yields CDR1 MGHRA and CDR2 YSYEKL. The ends were cut back, 4 bases at V and 1 base at J, with 10 bases in the middle. CDR3 length: 14 amino acids. The CDR3 sequence is CASSLAGENTEAFF. CDR3 DNA: TGCGCCAGCAGCCTAGCCGGAGAGAACACTGAAGCTTTCTTT.